This T cell receptor (beta chain) was obtained from a study of molecular identifiers for immune sequencing clone quantification. The study, taken as a whole, reports: For effector cells, clones above 20 RNA copies held over 97% of molecules; for naive cells, under 1%. One cell's worth of spiked Jurkat TCR RNA was reportedly detectable among about a million naive cells.

Previously reported methods and listed TCR primers produced the bulk TCR libraries. TCRdb called the PCR reads again in MiXCR, with one record for every CDR3 protein. The sample has 400,000 to 600,000 distinct CDR3 sequences; less than 30% are singletons. The CDR3 sequence is 15 residues long. The ends were cut back, 7 bases at V and 2 bases at J, with 18 bases in the middle. Germline V gene data show CDR1 as MNHEY and CDR2 as SMNVEV (reference sequence). This clonotype has a handful of counts. Its antigen is not identified. Sequenced sample: naive CD8+ T cells from blood, with Jurkat cell RNA spiked in. The subset denotes: FACS-sorted CD8+CD4-CCR7+CD45RA+ naive T cells. The source is a human donor in good health. Some libraries in this study had Jurkat cell RNA spiked in. This rearrangement joins TRBV27 to TRBJ2-7; the D gene is possibly TRBD2 (6 bases). CDR3 coding DNA: TGTGCCAGCATGTGGGGCGGGAATTTTGCCTACGAGCAGTACTTC. Protein sequence: CASMWGGNFAYEQYF.